Given below is one TCR beta chain in context. These data come from a study of blood T cell repertoires in COVID-19. Study in general: T cells, B-cell-depleted T cells, or PBMCs supplied cDNA or gDNA.

For recovered donors of Cohort 3, there were two negative PCRs, clearance, or symptom resolution. Original processing notes: Amplified reference gene primers provided the basis for estimating nucleated cell counts. Sequenced by immunoSEQ multiplex PCR; TCRdb stores in-frame clones only, minus some. The DNA was the basis for D and trimming; V, J and clone size are from that table. The sample has 220,000 or so clones, about four fifths seen once; the top ten hold about 3.2%. The CDR3 contains 15 residues. Sequenced sample: PBMCs or T cells enriched from blood (not recorded which). This clonotype originated in a woman in her sixties or seventies who had recovered from COVID-19. The gene calls are TRBV21-1 and TRBJ1-3; TRBD1, the table's D call, was not compared with the DNA. TRBV21-1 is reported as a pseudogene. In nucleotides, the CDR3 is TGTGCCAGCAGCAATATGACAGGGGCTGGAAACACCATATATTTT. This encodes CASSNMTGAGNTIYF.